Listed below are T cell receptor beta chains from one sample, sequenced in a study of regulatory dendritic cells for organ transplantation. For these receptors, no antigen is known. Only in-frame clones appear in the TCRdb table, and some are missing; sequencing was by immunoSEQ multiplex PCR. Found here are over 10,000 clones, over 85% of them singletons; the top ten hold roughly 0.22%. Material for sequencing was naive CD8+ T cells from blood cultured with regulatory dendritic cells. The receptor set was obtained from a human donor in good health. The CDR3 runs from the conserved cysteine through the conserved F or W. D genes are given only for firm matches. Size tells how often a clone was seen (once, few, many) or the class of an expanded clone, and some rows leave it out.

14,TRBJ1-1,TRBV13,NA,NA,CASSGTRGSTEAFF,TGTGCCAGCAGCGGCACCAGGGGCAGCACTGAAGCTTTCTTT
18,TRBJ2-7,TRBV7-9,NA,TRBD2,CASSSGVRGSSGTYEQYF,TGTGCCAGCAGCTCAGGGGTTCGGGGGTCTAGCGGGACCTACGAGCAGTACTTC
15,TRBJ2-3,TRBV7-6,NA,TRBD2,CASSLAGGTVDTQYF,TGTGCCAGCAGCTTAGCGGGGGGGACGGTAGATACGCAGTATTTT
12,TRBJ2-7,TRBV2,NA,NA,CASSEQGYEQYF,TGTGCCAGCAGTGAACAGGGCTACGAGCAGTACTTC
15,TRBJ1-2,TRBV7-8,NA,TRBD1,CASSLGTGALRGYTF,TGTGCCAGCAGCTTAGGGACAGGGGCGTTAAGGGGCTACACCTTC
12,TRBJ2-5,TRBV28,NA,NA,CASSHQGGTQYF,TGTGCCAGCAGTCATCAGGGAGGGACCCAGTACTTC
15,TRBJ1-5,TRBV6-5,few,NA,CASSPTLGSNQPQHF,TGTGCCAGCAGCCCCACGTTGGGTAGCAATCAGCCCCAGCATTTT
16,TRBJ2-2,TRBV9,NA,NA,CASSFAGTPNTGELFF,TGTGCCAGCAGCTTTGCCGGGACTCCGAACACCGGGGAGCTGTTTTTT
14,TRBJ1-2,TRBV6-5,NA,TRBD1,CASTQGQDYYGYTF,TGTGCCAGCACCCAAGGACAGGACTACTATGGCTACACCTTC
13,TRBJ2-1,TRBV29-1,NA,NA,CSGTGLGNNEQFF,TGCAGCGGCACCGGGTTAGGCAACAATGAGCAGTTCTTC
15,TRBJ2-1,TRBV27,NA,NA,CASSLGGRPGNEQFF,TGTGCCAGCAGTTTAGGGGGCAGGCCGGGTAATGAGCAGTTCTTC
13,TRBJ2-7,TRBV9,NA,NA,CASSVAGADEQYF,TGTGCCAGCAGCGTTGCGGGGGCCGACGAGCAGTACTTC
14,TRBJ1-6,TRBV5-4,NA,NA,CASSSGTQNSPLHF,TGTGCCAGCAGCTCCGGGACACAAAATTCACCCCTCCACTTT
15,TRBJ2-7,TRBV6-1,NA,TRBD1,CASSGLVQGAYEQYF,TGTGCCAGCAGTGGCCTTGTGCAGGGGGCTTACGAGCAGTACTTC
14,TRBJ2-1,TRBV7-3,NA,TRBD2,CASSPFGGSNEQFF,TGTGCCAGCAGCCCCTTCGGCGGGAGCAATGAGCAGTTCTTC
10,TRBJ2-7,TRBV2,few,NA,CASRGSWQYF,TGTGCCAGCAGAGGGTCGTGGCAGTACTTC
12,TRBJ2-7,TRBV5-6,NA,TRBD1,CASSWDSYEQYF,TGTGCCAGCAGCTGGGACAGCTACGAGCAGTACTTC
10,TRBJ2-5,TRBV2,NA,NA,CASRGETQYF,TGTGCCAGCCGCGGGGAGACCCAGTACTTC
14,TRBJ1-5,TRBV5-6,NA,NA,CASSFPTVNQPQHF,TGTGCCAGCAGCTTTCCGACAGTCAATCAGCCCCAGCATTTT
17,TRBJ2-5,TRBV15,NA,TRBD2,CATSREGLAGAQETQYF,TGTGCCACCAGCAGAGAAGGACTAGCGGGGGCTCAAGAGACCCAGTACTTC
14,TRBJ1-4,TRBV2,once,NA,CASSEIRGREKLFF,TGTGCCAGCAGTGAGATAAGGGGAAGAGAAAAACTGTTTTTT
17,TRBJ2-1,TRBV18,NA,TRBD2,CASSLTSGGISYNEQFF,TGTGCCAGCTCACTAACTAGCGGGGGGATATCCTACAATGAGCAGTTCTTC
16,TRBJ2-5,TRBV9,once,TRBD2,CASSAWGTSEQETQYF,TGTGCCAGCAGCGCCTGGGGGACTAGCGAACAAGAGACCCAGTACTTC
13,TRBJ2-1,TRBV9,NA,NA,CASSVGDNNEQFF,TGTGCCAGCAGCGTAGGAGATAACAATGAGCAGTTCTTC
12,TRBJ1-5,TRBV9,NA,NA,CASSPLDQPQHF,TGTGCCAGCTCCCCCCTTGATCAGCCCCAGCATTTT
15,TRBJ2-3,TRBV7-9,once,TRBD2,CASSEIAGGTDTQYF,TGTGCCAGCAGCGAAATAGCGGGAGGCACAGATACGCAGTATTTT
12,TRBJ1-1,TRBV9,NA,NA,CASSVGRGEAFF,TGTGCCAGCAGCGTAGGGCGAGGTGAAGCTTTCTTT
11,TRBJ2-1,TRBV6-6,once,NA,CASSQSNEQFF,TGTGCCAGCAGTCAATCGAATGAGCAGTTCTTC
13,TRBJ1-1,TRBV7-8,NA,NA,CASSFRGNTEAFF,TGTGCCAGCAGCTTTCGAGGGAACACTGAAGCTTTCTTT
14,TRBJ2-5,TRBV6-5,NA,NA,CASSLMGIKETQYF,TGTGCCAGCAGTCTAATGGGAATTAAAGAGACCCAGTACTTC
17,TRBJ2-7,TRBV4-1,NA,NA,CASSQGLYTSYSYEQYF,TGCGCCAGCAGCCAAGGGCTTTACACGTCTTACTCTTACGAGCAGTACTTC
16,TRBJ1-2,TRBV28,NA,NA,CASSFRENLPSYGYTF,TGTGCCAGCAGTTTCAGGGAAAACTTACCGAGCTATGGCTACACCTTC
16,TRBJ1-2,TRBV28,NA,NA,CASSFMGFGMEYGYTF,TGTGCCAGCAGTTTCATGGGGTTTGGAATGGAGTATGGCTACACCTTC
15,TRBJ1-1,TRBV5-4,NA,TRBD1,CASSARGTGASEAFF,TGTGCCAGCAGCGCCCGAGGGACAGGGGCCTCAGAAGCTTTCTTT
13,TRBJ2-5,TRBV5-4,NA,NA,CASSLAGQGTQYF,TGTGCCAGCAGCTTGGCGGGGCAGGGGACCCAGTACTTC
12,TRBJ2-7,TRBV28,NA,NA,CASSTGAGEQYF,TGTGCCAGCAGTACAGGGGCGGGGGAGCAGTACTTC
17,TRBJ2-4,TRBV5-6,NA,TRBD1,CASSRARQGATKNIQYF,TGTGCCAGCAGCCGCGCCCGACAGGGTGCGACCAAAAACATTCAGTACTTC